This T cell receptor beta chain emerged from a study of post-analysis software for immune sequencing data. Across the whole study: The courses of disease that were included comprised relapsing-remitting, secondary progressive and progressive-relapsing multiple sclerosis.

Study-wide results and caveats: TRBV5-6, TRBV5-1 and TRBV20-1 were among 4 or 5 TRBV segments more frequent in patients than controls. Under the F measure, samples that were prepared in one batch clustered strongly together.

This CDR3 is built from 15 residues. Trimming took off 3 bases at V and 4 bases at J, with 15 bases between the two ends. Prepared TCR beta cDNA libraries contained unique molecular identifiers. TCRdb reprocessed the PCR reads via MiXCR and lists one record per CDR3 protein. The repertoire holds about half a million distinct CDR3 sequences, with around a third as singletons. A few counts support this clonotype. Its antigen is currently unknown. Sequencing was carried out using blood. This chain connects TRBV12-3 or TRBV12-4 to TRBJ2-5; D may be TRBD2 (7 bases). This sequence was found in a girl younger than 18 with multiple sclerosis. The CDR3 region has the DNA TGTGCCAGCAGTTTGTTCCGGGGGGCGCGAGAGACCCAGTACTTC. It codes for CASSLFRGARETQYF.